This T cell receptor beta chain originates from a study of OX40 agonist ivuxolimab in advanced cancers. As for the study more broadly: Ivuxolimab was an agonistic, fully human IgG2 monoclonal antibody directed against OX40 (CD134), a costimulatory receptor. Intravenous ivuxolimab was administered to patients every 2 weeks at six dose levels: 0.01, 0.1, 0.3, 1.5, 3 and 10 mg/kg. Among the roughly 52 dose-escalation patients, some 19 had hepatocellular carcinoma, some 15 melanoma, 9 renal cell carcinoma and 9 head and neck cancer. In the dose-escalation cohort, more than 75% of patients were male, and the mean age was roughly 60 years, with a range of 23 to 79. Patients were allowed to have had prior anti-PD-1, anti-PD-L1 or anti-CTLA-4 therapy, and approximately 43% of the dose-escalation patients had previously received checkpoint inhibitors. Partial responses occurred in three dose-escalation patients: two with cutaneous melanoma and one with hepatocellular carcinoma. The point of sequencing TCRbeta in the periphery was to test whether ivuxolimab changed TCR sequence diversity and drove clonal T-cell expansion. The monotherapy dose-escalation portion (N = 52 patients) of the phase I ivuxolimab trial is reported in the paper.

Genomic DNA was extracted from sorted cells for sequencing of the TCRbeta CDR3 region. The immunoSEQ Assay was used for sequencing of TCRbeta CDR3 regions. TCRdb limited this immuneACCESS table to in-frame rearrangements with V and J called. A share of clones is missing; checked studies link under half to unresolved V genes, and the rest is unexplained. Recorded for this sample are about 46,000 clones; about 80% of them occurred a single time. 3% of the sample rests with the top ten. A remark on this clone: Its recognized antigen is unknown. No much larger clone exists at a distance of one base, and base qualities are not known.

Here is what the overall study found, with its caveats: In partial responders in the 0.1-3.0 mg/kg groups, normalized peripheral clonal expansion was found to be among the lowest, especially among CD8+ T cells. After ivuxolimab, more expanded clones were found on average in CD8+ T cells than in CD4+ T cells. Low levels of normalized T-cell clonal expansion were also shown by some nonresponding patients. At doses of 0.1 to 3.0 mg/kg, clonal expansion of both CD4+ and CD8+ blood T cells was observed from baseline to week 6. The antigen specificity of the peripheral T cells that underwent clonal expansion was not determined.

The trial excluded patients who had a history of autoimmune disease or were on systemic immunosuppression. Peripheral blood for TCR sequencing was collected from all dose cohorts at baseline, on cycle 4 day 1, and on cycle 7 day 1. The samples were drawn from a first-in-human, open-label, multicenter phase I dose-escalation trial of ivuxolimab. Adults with locally advanced or metastatic head and neck squamous cell, hepatocellular, melanoma or renal cell carcinoma were enrolled in the trial. Before TCR sequencing, CD4+ T cells and CD8+ T cells were sorted from peripheral blood as separate populations. V loses 8 bases, J loses 4 bases, and the germline ends lie 17 bases apart. CDR3 length: 14 amino acids, cysteine to phenylalanine. This entry keeps only the CDR3 DNA: 42 bases, framed from base 1. CDR1 and CDR2 were assigned from the germline V gene as SGHVS and FNYEAQ.

The chain couples TRBV7-6 to TRBJ1-2; the D gene is possibly TRBD1, with 6 bases matching. The specimen comprised CD4+ or CD8+ T cells sorted from blood, sampled in a trial of the OX40 agonist ivuxolimab. The clonotype originates from an adult with an advanced solid tumor such as melanoma, head and neck, liver or kidney cancer. The nucleotide sequence reads TGTGCCAGCGGGGGCCGAGGCCCCATCTATGGCTACACCTTC. Translated, this is CASGGRGPIYGYTF.